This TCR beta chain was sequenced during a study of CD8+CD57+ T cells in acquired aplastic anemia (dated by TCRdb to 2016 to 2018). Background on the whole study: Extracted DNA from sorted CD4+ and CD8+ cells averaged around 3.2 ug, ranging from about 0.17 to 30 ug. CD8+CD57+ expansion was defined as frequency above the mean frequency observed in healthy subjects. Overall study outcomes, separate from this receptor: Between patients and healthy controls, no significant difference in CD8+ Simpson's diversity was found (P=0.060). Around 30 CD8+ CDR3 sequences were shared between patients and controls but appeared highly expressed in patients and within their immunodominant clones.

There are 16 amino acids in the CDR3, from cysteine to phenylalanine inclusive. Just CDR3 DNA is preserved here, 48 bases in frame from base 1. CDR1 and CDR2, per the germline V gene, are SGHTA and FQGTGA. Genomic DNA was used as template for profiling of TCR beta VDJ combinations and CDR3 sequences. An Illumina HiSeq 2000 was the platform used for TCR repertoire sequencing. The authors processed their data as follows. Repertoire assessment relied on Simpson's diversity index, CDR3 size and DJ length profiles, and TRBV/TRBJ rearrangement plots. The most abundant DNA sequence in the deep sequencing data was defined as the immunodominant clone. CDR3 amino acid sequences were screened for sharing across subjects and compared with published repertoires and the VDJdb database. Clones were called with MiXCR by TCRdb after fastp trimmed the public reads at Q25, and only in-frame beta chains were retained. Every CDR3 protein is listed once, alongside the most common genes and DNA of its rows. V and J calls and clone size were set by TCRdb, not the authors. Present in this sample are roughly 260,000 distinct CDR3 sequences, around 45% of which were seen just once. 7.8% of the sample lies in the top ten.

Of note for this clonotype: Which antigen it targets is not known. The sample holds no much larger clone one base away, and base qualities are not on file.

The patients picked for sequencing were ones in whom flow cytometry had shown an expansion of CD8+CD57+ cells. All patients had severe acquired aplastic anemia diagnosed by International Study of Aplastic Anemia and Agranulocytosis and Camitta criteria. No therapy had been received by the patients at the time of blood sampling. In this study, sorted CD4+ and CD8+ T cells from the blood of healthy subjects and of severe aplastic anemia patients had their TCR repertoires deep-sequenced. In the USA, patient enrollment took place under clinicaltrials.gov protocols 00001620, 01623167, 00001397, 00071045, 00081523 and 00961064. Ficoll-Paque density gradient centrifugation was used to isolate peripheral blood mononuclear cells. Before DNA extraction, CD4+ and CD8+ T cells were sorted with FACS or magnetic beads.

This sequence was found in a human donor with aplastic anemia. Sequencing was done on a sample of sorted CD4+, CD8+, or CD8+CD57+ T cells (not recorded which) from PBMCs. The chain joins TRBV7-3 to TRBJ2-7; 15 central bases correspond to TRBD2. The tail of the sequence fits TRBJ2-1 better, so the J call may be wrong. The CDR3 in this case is CASSWTSGGAGNEQFF. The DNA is TGTGCCAGCAGCTGGACTAGCGGGGGGGCCGGGAATGAGCAGTTCTTC.